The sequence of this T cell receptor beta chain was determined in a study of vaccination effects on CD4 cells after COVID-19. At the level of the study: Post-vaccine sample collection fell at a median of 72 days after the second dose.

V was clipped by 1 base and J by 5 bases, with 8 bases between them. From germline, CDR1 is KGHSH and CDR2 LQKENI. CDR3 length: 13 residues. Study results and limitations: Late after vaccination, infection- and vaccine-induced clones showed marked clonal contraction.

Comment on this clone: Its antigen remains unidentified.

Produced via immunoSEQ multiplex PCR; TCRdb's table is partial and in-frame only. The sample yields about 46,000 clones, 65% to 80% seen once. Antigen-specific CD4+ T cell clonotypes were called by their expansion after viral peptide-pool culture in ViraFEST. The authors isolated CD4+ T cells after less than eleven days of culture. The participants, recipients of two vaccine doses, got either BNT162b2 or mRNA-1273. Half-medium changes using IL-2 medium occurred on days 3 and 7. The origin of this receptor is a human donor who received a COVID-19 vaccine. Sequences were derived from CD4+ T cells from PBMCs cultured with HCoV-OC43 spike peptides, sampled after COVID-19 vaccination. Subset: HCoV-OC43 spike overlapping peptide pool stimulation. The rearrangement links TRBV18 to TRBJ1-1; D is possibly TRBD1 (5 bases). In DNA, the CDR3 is TGTGCCAGCTCACCACAGGGGTGGACTGAAGCTTTCTTT. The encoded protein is CASSPQGWTEAFF. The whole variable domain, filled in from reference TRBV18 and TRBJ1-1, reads NAGVMQNPRHLVRRRGQEARLRCSPMKGHSHVYWYRQLPEEGLKFMVYLQKENIIDESGMPKERFSAEFPKEGPSILRIQQVVRGDSAAYFCASSPQGWTEAFFGQGTRLTVV.